This TCR beta chain was sequenced in a study of blood T cell repertoires in COVID-19. As for the study in general: Donors in the United States, Italy and Spain gave samples during acute or convalescent COVID-19. The cDNA or gDNA used as material had been derived from T cells, B-cell-depleted T cells, or PBMCs.

Germline loops: CDR1 LGHNA, CDR2 YSLEER. This CDR3 region has 14 residues. V lost 0 bases to trimming and J lost 8 bases, with 11 bases between them. Two consecutive negative NP/OP PCR tests, clearance, or resolved symptoms defined Cohort 3 recovery. Only in-frame clones appear in the TCRdb table, and some are missing; sequencing was by immunoSEQ multiplex PCR. The table has roughly 520,000 clones, approximately 87% seen once; the top ten hold 1.5% to 2%. The sequence came from a woman in her 40s who had recovered from COVID-19. V usage is TRBV4-3 and J usage is TRBJ2-1; perhaps TRBD2 as D (7 bases). Sequencing was performed on PBMCs or T cells enriched from blood (not recorded which). The DNA for the CDR3 is TGCGCCAGCAGCCAAGATGGGAGGGGGGATGAGCAGTTCTTC. It is translated as CASSQDGRGDEQFF.